This T cell receptor beta chain was identified during a study of T cell repertoires in cytomegalovirus infection. Study overall: Evidence of both CMV infection and a matching HLA type came from public TCR beta signatures.

The CDR3 length is 14 residues. Trimming cost V 5 bases and J 3 bases, with 13 bases left between them. Germline V gives CDR1 SGHVT, CDR2 SQSDAQ. Study-wide results and limits: Adding up the frequency of public TCR beta families identified people who carried CMV plus the relevant HLA. What dominated the ex vivo response were HLA-C-restricted CMV-specific TCR beta clonotypes.

One entry per CDR3 protein results from TCRdb running MiXCR on the reads. The sample has some 940,000 distinct CDR3 sequences, about a third seen once. With respect to this clonotype: Its target is not known.

The source of this sequence is a human donor in good health (CMV status not recorded). Some clones in this sample may be carry-over from other donors' samples. The rearrangement uses TRBV7-4 and TRBJ1-2; D is unclear. The starting material was cultured CD8+ T cells from PBMCs, obtained from culture after CMV antigen stimulation. CDR3 sequence (DNA): TGTGCCAGCAGCCAAGAAACAGCTCACTATGGCTACACCTTC. It translates to CASSQETAHYGYTF.